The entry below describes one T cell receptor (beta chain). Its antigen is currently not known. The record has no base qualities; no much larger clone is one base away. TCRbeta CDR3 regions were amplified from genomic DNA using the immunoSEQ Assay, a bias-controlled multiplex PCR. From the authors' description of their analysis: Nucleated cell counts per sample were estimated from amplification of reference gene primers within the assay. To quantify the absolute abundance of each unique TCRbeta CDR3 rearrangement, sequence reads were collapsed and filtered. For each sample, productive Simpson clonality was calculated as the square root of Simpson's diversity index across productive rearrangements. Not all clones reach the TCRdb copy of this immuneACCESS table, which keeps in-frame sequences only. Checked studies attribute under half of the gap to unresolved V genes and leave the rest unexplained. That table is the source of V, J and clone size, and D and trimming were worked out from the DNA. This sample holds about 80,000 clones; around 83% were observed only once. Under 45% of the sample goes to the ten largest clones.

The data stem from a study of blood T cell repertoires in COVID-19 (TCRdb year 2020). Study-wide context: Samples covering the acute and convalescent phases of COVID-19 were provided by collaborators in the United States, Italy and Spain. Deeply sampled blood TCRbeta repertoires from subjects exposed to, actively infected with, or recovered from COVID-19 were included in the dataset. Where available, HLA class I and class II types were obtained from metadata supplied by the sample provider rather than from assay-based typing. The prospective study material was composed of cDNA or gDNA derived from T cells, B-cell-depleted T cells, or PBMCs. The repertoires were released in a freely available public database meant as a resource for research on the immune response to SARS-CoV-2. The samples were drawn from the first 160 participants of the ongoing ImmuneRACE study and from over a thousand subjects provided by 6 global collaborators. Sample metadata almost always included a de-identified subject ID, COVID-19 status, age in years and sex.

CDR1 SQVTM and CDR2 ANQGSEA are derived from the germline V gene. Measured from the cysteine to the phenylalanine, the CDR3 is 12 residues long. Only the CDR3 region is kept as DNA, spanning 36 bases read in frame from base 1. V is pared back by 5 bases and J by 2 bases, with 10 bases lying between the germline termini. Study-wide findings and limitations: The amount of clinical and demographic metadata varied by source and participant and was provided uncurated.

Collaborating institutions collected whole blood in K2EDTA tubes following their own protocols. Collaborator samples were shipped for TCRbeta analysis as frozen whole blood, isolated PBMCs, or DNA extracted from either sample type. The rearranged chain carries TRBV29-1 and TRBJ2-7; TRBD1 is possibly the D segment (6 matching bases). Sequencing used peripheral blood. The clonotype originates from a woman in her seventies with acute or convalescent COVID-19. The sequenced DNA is TGCAGCGTTCGGACAGACACCTACGAGCAGTACTTC. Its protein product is CSVRTDTYEQYF.